One TCR beta chain is described in this entry. The antigen remains undetermined. Treatment here: oral pan-JAK inhibitor, 5-10 mg twice daily. Sorting of PBMCs yielded the CD4+ and CD8+ T cells. The V gene's germline CDR1 is GTSNPN and CDR2 SVGIG (reference sequence). CDR3 size: 13 residues. Trimming removed 7 bases from V and 5 bases from J, with 17 bases in between. Investigators isolated RNA and reverse transcribed it into cDNA to act as the sequencing template. Produced via immunoSEQ multiplex PCR; TCRdb's table is partial and in-frame only. Of 200,000 or so clones listed, 35% to 45% are singletons. This sample was taken from a study of CD8+ T cells in alopecia areata. Study-level results: Sharing of TCR sequences between patients (possibly for HLA-related reasons) was less clear than in mice. Administration of tofacitinib significantly diminished scalp clonality and expanded CD8+ clones within the top 100.

The chain combines TRBV30 with TRBJ1-2; the D gene is possibly TRBD1 (6 bases). Sequencing was performed on CD4+ T cells sorted from blood, taken between weeks 30 and 35, from a patient treated with tofacitinib. The clonotype comes from a human donor with alopecia areata. This chain's CDR3 is CAFQTQGLYGYTF. The CDR3 nucleotides are TGTGCCTTTCAAACACAGGGTTTGTATGGCTACACCTTC.